These 17 T cell receptor beta chains were all obtained from the same sample, sequenced in a study of blood T cell repertoires in COVID-19. Generated by immunoSEQ multiplex PCR, the TCRdb table keeps only in-frame clones and is missing some. The sample includes over 200,000 clones, about four fifths seen only once; the top ten take approximately 6%. Sequenced material: peripheral blood. All receptors derive from a man aged 80 or over with acute or convalescent COVID-19.

This clone was observed a few times. V usage is TRBV19 and J usage is TRBJ1-1; 7 nucleotides line up with TRBD1. CDR1 and CDR2 (germline): LNHDA, SQIVND (reference sequence). There are 17 residues in the CDR3. With 5 bases clipped from V and 1 base from J, the junction kept 13 bases outside the gene matches. This chain's CDR3 is CASSPRGVRGANTEAFF. The DNA for the CDR3 is TGTGCCAGTAGTCCCAGGGGGGTCAGGGGTGCGAACACTGAAGCTTTCTTT.

The chain links TRBV28 to TRBJ2-1; D is possibly TRBD2 (6 bases). From germline, CDR1 is MDHEN and CDR2 SYDVKM. V lost 5 bases and J lost 3, with 17 bases in between. The CDR3 runs to 16 residues. CDR3 protein: CASSPSSGGIYNEQFF. The CDR3 nucleotides read TGTGCCAGCAGTCCCTCTTCCGGAGGGATCTACAATGAGCAGTTCTTC.

The rearrangement uses TRBV6-1 and TRBJ2-7, with TRBD1 as a possible D gene (5 bases). Per the germline V gene, CDR1 is MNHNS and CDR2 is SASEGT. CDR3 length: 14 residues. The germline V and J ends were trimmed by 2 bases and 5 bases, with 13 bases remaining between them. Here the CDR3 DNA reads TGTGCCAGCAGTGAATTAGGGGCTGCGGACGAGCAGTACTTC. This gives the protein CASSELGAADEQYF.

The chain is built from TRBV2 and TRBJ1-2; TRBD1 might be the D (5 bases). CDR1 is SNHLY, CDR2 FYNNEI, per germline. The V and J ends lost 0 bases and 4 bases respectively, with 9 bases between them. The CDR3 is 14 residues long. The CDR3, as DNA: TGTGCCAGCAGTGAAGCGGGGCAGTCCTATGGCTACACCTTC. It specifies CASSEAGQSYGYTF.

J is TRBJ1-2 and V is TRBV4-1, with D possibly TRBD1 on 6 matching bases. The V gene's germline CDR1 is MGHRA and CDR2 YSYEKL. With 0 bases removed from V and 5 bases from J, the gap between germline ends came to 10 bases. CDR3 length equals 14 residues. Here the CDR3 reads CASSQEGTPYGYTF. CDR3 coding DNA: TGCGCCAGCAGCCAAGAAGGGACACCGTATGGCTACACCTTC.

The chain uses TRBV11-3 and TRBJ1-2, with 7 bases identical to TRBD1. V gave up 4 bases and J gave up 7 bases; unmatched junction bases: 6. The germline V gene encodes CDR1 SGHNT and CDR2 YENEEA. The CDR3 runs to 13 residues. CDR3 loop: CASSYGQVRGYTF. The DNA for the CDR3 is TGTGCCAGCAGCTATGGACAGGTTCGTGGCTACACCTTC. Filled out from reference TRBV11-3 and TRBJ1-2, the complete variable domain reads EAGVVQSPRYKIIEKKQPVAFWCNPISGHNTLYWYLQNLGQGPELLIRYENEEAVDDSQLPKDRFSAERLKGVDSTLKIQPAELGDSAVYLCASSYGQVRGYTFGSGTRLTVV.

V and J are TRBV11-2 and TRBJ1-1, with D maybe TRBD1 (6 bases). Trimming removed 5 bases from V and 1 base from J, with 11 bases in between. Germline CDR1 is SGHAT and CDR2 is FQNNGV. The CDR3 sequence is 14 residues long. CDR3 DNA sequence: TGTGCCAGCAGCCTACAGGACAGGAACACTGAAGCTTTCTTT. Protein: CASSLQDRNTEAFF. Supplemented by reference TRBV11-2 and TRBJ1-1, the full variable domain reads EAGVAQSPRYKIIEKRQSVAFWCNPISGHATLYWYQQILGQGPKLLIQFQNNGVVDDSQLPKDRFSAERLKGVDSTLKIQPAKLEDSAVYLCASSLQDRNTEAFFGQGTRLTVV.

This chain connects TRBV15 to TRBJ2-6; TRBD1 is a possible D gene (5 bases). Trimming removed 2 bases from V and 2 bases from J, with 7 bases in between. Germline CDR1 and CDR2: LNHNV and YYDKDF (reference sequence). The CDR3 is 15 residues long. The chain's CDR3 is CATSRQGTGANVLTF. The CDR3 DNA sequence: TGTGCCACCAGCAGACAGGGAACTGGGGCCAACGTCCTGACTTTC.

The CDR3 nucleotides read TGTGCCAGCTCACCACCCGGGACAGTCTATGGCTACACCTTC. Residues: CASSPPGTVYGYTF. J is TRBJ1-2 and V is TRBV18; 7 bases fit TRBD1. V lost 0 bases and J lost 4; bases outside the gene matches: 2. There are 14 residues in the CDR3. Germline values: CDR1 KGHSH, CDR2 LQKENI.

The chain links TRBV9 to TRBJ2-2; unclear D gene. The CDR3 is made up of 16 amino acids. V was clipped by 0 bases and J by 0 bases, with 9 bases between them. CDR1 and CDR2 (germline): SGDLS, YYNGEE. In nucleotides, the CDR3 is TGTGCCAGCAGCGTAGGTACAGCCACGAACACCGGGGAGCTGTTTTTT. It codes for CASSVGTATNTGELFF.

J is TRBJ2-7 and V is TRBV2; 8 bases map to TRBD1. V shed 5 bases, J shed 1 base, and the junction held 4 bases outside the gene matches. The CDR3 extends over 14 amino acids. Germline V CDR1 and CDR2: SNHLY, FYNNEI. CDR3 nucleotide sequence: TGTGCCAGCAGTCGACAGGGGTCGTCCTACGAGCAGTACTTC. This codes for CASSRQGSSYEQYF.

This clone was seen once. This chain connects TRBV20-1 to TRBJ1-1; no reliable D call. This CDR3 contains 14 residues. V lost 3 bases and J lost 0, with 11 bases in between. Germline V gene lookup returns CDR1 DFQATT and CDR2 SNEGSKA (reference sequence). CDR3 loop: CSASSAALNTEAFF. In DNA, the CDR3 is TGCAGTGCTAGTTCGGCAGCGTTGAACACTGAAGCTTTCTTT.

V gene TRBV2 combines with J gene TRBJ1-1, with D uncertain. CDR1 and CDR2 (germline): SNHLY, FYNNEI. Between the trimmed V and J ends, which lost 3 bases and 4 bases, there was a span of 6 bases. The CDR3 consists of 12 residues. This CDR3 is CASSESVTEAFF. CDR3 bases: TGTGCCAGCAGTGAGTCGGTCACTGAAGCTTTCTTT.

This clone was detected only a few times. The V call is TRBV7-8, the J call TRBJ2-5; 7 bases map to TRBD2. Germline CDR1 reads SGHVS; CDR2 reads FQNEAQ. The trim removed 5 bases at V and 6 bases at J, leaving 9 bases unmatched. CDR3 length: 14 amino acids. Here the CDR3 reads CASSPRGDRKTQYF. CDR3 DNA: TGTGCCAGCAGCCCCCGGGGGGATCGAAAGACCCAGTACTTC.

The chain uses TRBV30 and TRBJ1-1, with 8 nucleotides matching TRBD1. V gave up 6 bases and J gave up 3 bases; unmatched junction bases: 6. CDR1 and CDR2 (germline): GTSNPN, SVGIG (reference sequence). The CDR3 has 13 residues. The CDR3 reads CACKTGGYTEAFF. The DNA for the CDR3 is TGTGCCTGCAAAACAGGGGGATACACTGAAGCTTTCTTT.

Comment on this clone: This CDR3 is also generated by other DNA sequences in the sample. The chain employs TRBV3-1 (or the pseudogene TRBV3-2) and TRBJ1-1; D is undetermined. Germline V gives CDR1 LGHDT, CDR2 YNNKEL (reference sequence). V lost 1 base and J lost 2, with 8 bases in between. CDR3 length: 14 amino acids. Here the CDR3 reads CASSQAGLNTEAFF. DNA of the CDR3: TGTGCCAGCAGCCAAGCAGGATTAAACACTGAAGCTTTCTTT.

The count of this clone is one. The genes are TRBV18 and TRBJ1-4, with D unresolved. V was trimmed by 3 bases and J by 7 bases, leaving 6 bases between them. The CDR3 extends over 12 amino acids. Germline CDR1 reads KGHSH; CDR2 reads LQKENI. In nucleotides, the CDR3 is TGTGCCAGCTCACCCGGAGGTGAAAAACTGTTTTTT. This translates into CASSPGGEKLFF. The entire variable domain, with the rest obtained from reference TRBV18 and TRBJ1-4, is as follows: NAGVMQNPRHLVRRRGQEARLRCSPMKGHSHVYWYRQLPEEGLKFMVYLQKENIIDESGMPKERFSAEFPKEGPSILRIQQVVRGDSAAYFCASSPGGEKLFFGSGTQLSVL.